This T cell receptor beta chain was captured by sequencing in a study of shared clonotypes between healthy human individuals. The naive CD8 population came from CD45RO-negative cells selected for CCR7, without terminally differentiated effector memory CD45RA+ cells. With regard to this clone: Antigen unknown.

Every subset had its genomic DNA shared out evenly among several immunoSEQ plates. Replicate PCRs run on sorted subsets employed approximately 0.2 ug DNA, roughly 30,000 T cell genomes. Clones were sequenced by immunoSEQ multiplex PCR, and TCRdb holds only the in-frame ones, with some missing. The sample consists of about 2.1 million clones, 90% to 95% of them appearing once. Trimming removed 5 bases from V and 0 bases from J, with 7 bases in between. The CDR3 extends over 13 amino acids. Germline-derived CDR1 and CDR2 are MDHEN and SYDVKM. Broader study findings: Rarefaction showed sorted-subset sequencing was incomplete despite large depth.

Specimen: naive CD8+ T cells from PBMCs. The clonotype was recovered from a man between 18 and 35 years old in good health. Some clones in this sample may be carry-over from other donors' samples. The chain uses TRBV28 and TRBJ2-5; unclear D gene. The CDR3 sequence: CASSKHNQETQYF. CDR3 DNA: TGTGCCAGCAGTAAACATAACCAAGAGACCCAGTACTTC.